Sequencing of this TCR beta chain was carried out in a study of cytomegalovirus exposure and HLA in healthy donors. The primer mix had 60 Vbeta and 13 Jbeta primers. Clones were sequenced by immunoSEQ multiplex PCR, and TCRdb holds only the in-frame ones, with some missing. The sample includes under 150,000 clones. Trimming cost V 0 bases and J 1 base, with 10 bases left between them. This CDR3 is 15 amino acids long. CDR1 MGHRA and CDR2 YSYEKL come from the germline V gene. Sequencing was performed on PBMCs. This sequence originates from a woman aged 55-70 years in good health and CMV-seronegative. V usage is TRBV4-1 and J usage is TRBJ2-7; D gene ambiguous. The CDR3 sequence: CASSQDWSTSYEQYF. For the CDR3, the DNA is TGCGCCAGCAGCCAAGACTGGAGTACGTCCTACGAGCAGTACTTC.